What follows is one T cell receptor (beta chain) and its context. The CDR3 runs 13 residues. V was clipped by 4 bases and J by 0 bases, with 6 bases between them. Germline CDR1 is LNHDA and CDR2 is SQIVND (reference sequence). This study enrolled people aged 18 to 89 from around 26 US geographic areas. Participant-reported clinical history was the basis for cohort assignment. The data belong to a study of blood T cell repertoires in COVID-19. Using immunoSEQ multiplex PCR, the repertoire was profiled, and TCRdb retains in-frame clones only, with some absent. The repertoire consists of 200,000 to 250,000 clones, with around 87% occurring once and the leading ten covering over 13%.

This receptor was obtained from a young man who had been exposed to COVID-19. The V gene is TRBV19, the J gene TRBJ2-5; tentative D call: TRBD1 (5 bases). Sequenced input: PBMCs or T cells enriched from blood (not recorded which). Here the CDR3 reads CASSKGYQETQYF. The CDR3 region has the DNA TGTGCCAGTAGTAAGGGGTACCAAGAGACCCAGTACTTC.